This TCR beta chain was sequenced for a study of T cells in Graves' hyperthyroidism and ophthalmopathy. Whole-study context: Peripheral blood was taken when the disease was first diagnosed, before any treatment began. The study's findings and limits: The model identified upcoming ophthalmopathy a median approximately 6.5 months ahead of onset. Most expanded thyroid clonotypes above 0.001 recurred in blood.

Germline values: CDR1 SGHVS, CDR2 FQNEAQ. This CDR3 contains 11 residues. Trimming left V 5 bases short and J 6 bases short, with 6 bases between. As concerns this clonotype: The antigen is unknown.

In making diagnoses, clinical symptoms, serum thyroxine and TRAb, thyroid ultrasound and orbital computed tomography were all used. RNA transcripts served as the template for amplifying TCR beta CDR3 regions. First-round RT-PCR with HTBI primers amplified the TCR CDR3 region. Using its own MiXCR run on the multiplex PCR reads, TCRdb lists one record per CDR3 protein. The data show 690,000 or so distinct CDR3 sequences, over 15% seen once. This chain links TRBV7-8 with TRBJ2-3, with no clear D. The sequencing sample was made of blood. The receptor was derived from a woman between 45 and 60 years old with Graves' hyperthyroidism that later progressed to Graves' ophthalmopathy. CDR3 region: CASSTVDTQYF. CDR3 in DNA: TGTGCCAGCAGCACGGTCGATACGCAGTATTTT.